The 10 T cell receptor beta chains listed next were all sequenced from one sample in a study of regulatory T cells in long-lasting Graves disease. HTBI primers from iRepertoire and Arm-PCR of CDR3 regions yielded the TCR beta libraries. From the multiplex PCR reads, TCRdb called clonotypes with MiXCR, one entry per CDR3 protein. The profile shows roughly 300,000 distinct CDR3 sequences, roughly a fifth of them singletons. The sample's time point: persistent/refractory GD, antithyroid drugs over 5 years with positive TRAb. TCR sequences were obtained from RNA taken from PBMCs. Source: peripheral blood mononuclear cells (PBMCs), taken when the disease was refractory, from a patient treated with antithyroid drugs. The receptors stem from a female donor with Graves disease.

This clonotype has a count of ten or more. This sequence joins TRBV7-2 and TRBJ1-1, with 10 nucleotides matching TRBD1. The CDR3 extends over 14 amino acids. V shed 4 bases, J shed 3 bases, and the junction held 2 bases outside the gene matches. Per the germline V gene, CDR1 is SGHTA and CDR2 is FQGNSA. The CDR3 nucleotides are TGTGCCAGCAGCTCTGGACAGGGGGACACTGAAGCTTTCTTT. This sequence encodes CASSSGQGDTEAFF.

This clonotype was counted a few times. The chain links TRBV27 to TRBJ2-5, with no clear D. The CDR3 covers 14 residues. V was pared by 3 bases and J by 4 bases, with 12 bases between. Germline lookup yields CDR1 MNHEY and CDR2 SMNVEV (reference sequence). The CDR3 DNA reads as TGTGCCAGCAGTTTTGTCGGCGGTTTAGAGACCCAGTACTTC. Translated: CASSFVGGLETQYF.

This clonotype showed up just a few times. One junction end does not reproduce the germline sequence, and a read error may be involved. The chain joins TRBV5-5 to TRBJ2-5; possibly TRBD2 for D (6 bases). The CDR3 covers 15 residues. Germline loops: CDR1 SGHKS, CDR2 YYEKEE (reference sequence). The CDR3 is CASNLGGLRQETQYF. The CDR3 DNA sequence: TGTGCCAGCAACTTGGGGGGTCTTCGCCAAGAGACCCAGTACTTC.

This clonotype was picked up many times. The chain employs TRBV2 and TRBJ1-2, with 7 bases identical to TRBD1. The CDR3 length is 11 residues. J was trimmed by 7 bases and V by 4 bases; bases with no gene match: 0. Germline assignment: CDR1 SNHLY and CDR2 FYNNEI. The CDR3 DNA is TGTGCCAGCAGTGGACAGGGTGGCTACACCTTC. Its protein is CASSGQGGYTF.

This clonotype has just a few counts. This chain joins TRBV30 and TRBJ1-1, with 8 bases that match TRBD1. The junction had 6 bases not matched to a gene; V was cut back by 0 bases and J by 9 bases. Germline CDR1 GTSNPN, CDR2 SVGIG (reference sequence). The CDR3 consists of 13 residues. CDR3 DNA sequence: TGTGCCTGGAGTGTCCTAAGACAGGGGAAAGCTTTCTTT. Protein: CAWSVLRQGKAFF.

This clonotype was observed at least ten times. The rearrangement uses TRBV28 and TRBJ1-1; a possible D gene is TRBD1 (5 bases). This CDR3 is built from 14 residues. The V end was cut by 6 bases, the J end by 4 bases, with 15 bases between. Germline CDR1 reads MDHEN; CDR2 reads SYDVKM. The CDR3 DNA follows: TGTGCCAGCAGGTATCAGGGCGCGTTCACTGAAGCTTTCTTT. Translated, it gives CASRYQGAFTEAFF.

This clonotype came up many times. The V call is TRBV2, the J call TRBJ2-5, with no clear D. The CDR3 spans 12 residues. Germline-derived CDR1 and CDR2 are SNHLY and FYNNEI. V was shortened by 6 bases and J by 5 bases, with 10 bases between the two germline ends. CDR3 sequence: CASRPRWETQYF. The CDR3 DNA reads TGTGCCAGCAGGCCCCGGTGGGAGACCCAGTACTTC.

This clonotype was detected many times. The chain combines TRBV10-3 with TRBJ1-2; a weak D match, TRBD1 (5 bases). V dropped 3 bases and J dropped 3 bases, with 14 bases sitting between them. Germline CDR1 is ENHRY and CDR2 is SYGVKD. This CDR3 spans 15 amino acids. This CDR3 reads CAISDARVGDYGYTF. For the CDR3, the DNA is TGTGCCATCAGTGATGCGAGGGTGGGGGACTATGGCTACACCTTC.

The chain uses TRBV27 and TRBJ1-1; a possible D gene is TRBD1 (5 bases). Germline V CDR1 and CDR2: MNHEY, SMNVEV (reference sequence). V dropped 4 bases and J dropped 4 bases, with 10 bases sitting between them. The length of the CDR3 is 13 residues. The CDR3: CASSYQGSTEAFF. The CDR3 DNA reads as TGTGCCAGCAGTTACCAGGGAAGCACTGAAGCTTTCTTT.

Comment on this clonotype: This may arise from a read error, as a much more abundant clone is one base away. The chain uses TRBV6-1 and TRBJ1-2; tentative D call: TRBD1 (5 bases). Germline loops: CDR1 MNHNS, CDR2 SASEGT. V lost 4 bases and J 1 base, leaving 13 bases between the germline ends. The CDR3 length is 15 residues. CDR3 nucleotides: TGTGCCAGCAGTGCCAGGGACGGCCTTAACTATGGCTACACCTTC. It encodes CASSARDGLNYGYTF.